The following is a T cell receptor (beta chain) sequence with its context. In the original workflow: Using reference gene primer amplification, nucleated cell counts were estimated. Assay used: immunoSEQ multiplex PCR; TCRdb lists only in-frame clones, some missing. V and J calls and clone size are copied from that table; D and trimming were computed from the DNA. The sample lists under 200,000 clones, around 83% seen once, with 1.5% in the top ten. This record comes from a study of blood T cell repertoires in COVID-19. Across the whole study: The origin of the acute and convalescent COVID-19 samples was the United States, Italy and Spain. In each case, the material was cDNA or gDNA derived from T cells, B-cell-depleted T cells, or PBMCs.

The length of the CDR3 is 14 residues. Looked up from germline, CDR1 is SGHVS and CDR2 is FQNEAQ. Trimming left V 3 bases short and J 4 bases short, with 10 bases between. The sample consisted of peripheral blood. The receptor comes from a human donor in a cohort sampled during active COVID-19. The chain joins TRBV7-8 to TRBJ1-5; D is perhaps TRBD1 (5 bases). DNA for the CDR3: TGTGCCAGCAGCTTTCAGGGCCAAAATCAGCCCCAGCATTTT. It codes for CASSFQGQNQPQHF.